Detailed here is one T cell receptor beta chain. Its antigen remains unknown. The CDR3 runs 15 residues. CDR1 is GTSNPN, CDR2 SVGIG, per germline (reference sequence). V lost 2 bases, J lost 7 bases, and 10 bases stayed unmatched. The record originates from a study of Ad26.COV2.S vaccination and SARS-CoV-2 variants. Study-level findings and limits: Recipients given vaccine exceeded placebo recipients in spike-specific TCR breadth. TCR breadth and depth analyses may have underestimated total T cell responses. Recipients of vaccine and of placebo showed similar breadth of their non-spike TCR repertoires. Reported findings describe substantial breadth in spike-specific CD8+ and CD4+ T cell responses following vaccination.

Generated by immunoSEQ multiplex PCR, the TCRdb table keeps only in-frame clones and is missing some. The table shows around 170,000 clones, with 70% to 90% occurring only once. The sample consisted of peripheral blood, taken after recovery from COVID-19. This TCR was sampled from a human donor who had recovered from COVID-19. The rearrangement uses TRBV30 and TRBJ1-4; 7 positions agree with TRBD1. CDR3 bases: TGTGCCTGGAGTTCTGGAAGGGGGCGAGGTGAAAAACTGTTTTTT. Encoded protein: CAWSSGRGRGEKLFF.